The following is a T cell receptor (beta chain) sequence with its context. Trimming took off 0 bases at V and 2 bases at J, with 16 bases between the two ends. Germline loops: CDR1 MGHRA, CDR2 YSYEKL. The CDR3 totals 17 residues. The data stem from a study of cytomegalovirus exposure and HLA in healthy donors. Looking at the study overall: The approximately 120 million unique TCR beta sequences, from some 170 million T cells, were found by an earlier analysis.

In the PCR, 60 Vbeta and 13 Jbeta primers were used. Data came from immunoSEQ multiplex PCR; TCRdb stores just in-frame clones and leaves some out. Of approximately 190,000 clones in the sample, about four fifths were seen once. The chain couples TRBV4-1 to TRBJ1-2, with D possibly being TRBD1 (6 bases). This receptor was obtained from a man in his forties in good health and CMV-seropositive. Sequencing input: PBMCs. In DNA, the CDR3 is TGCGCCAGCAGCCAAGACGGGACACCAACCCAAAACTATGGCTACACCTTC. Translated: CASSQDGTPTQNYGYTF.